One sample yielded the 23 T cell receptor beta chains listed below, sequenced in a study of cytomegalovirus exposure and HLA in healthy donors (dated by TCRdb to about 2017). Library prep was done by the immunoSEQ multiplex PCR assay. The multiplex PCR relied on a mix of 60 forward primers for TCR Vbeta segments and 13 reverse primers for TCR Jbeta segments. Sourced from immuneACCESS, this table was stored by TCRdb with only in-frame sequences that have V and J called. A share of the clones is absent; for the studies checked, an unresolved V gene accounts for under half, and the remainder has no known explanation. This sample's table contains some 150,000 clones. The ten largest make up roughly 2.6% of the sample. Sequencing used PBMCs. The receptors derive from a man between 40 and 49 years old in good health and CMV-seronegative.

The V gene is TRBV7-3, the J gene TRBJ2-1; 7 bases match TRBD1. This CDR3 is built from 15 residues. In germline, CDR1 is SGHTA, CDR2 FQGTGA. Trimming cost V 5 bases and J 3 bases; bases outside gene matches: 7. The CDR3 DNA follows: TGTGCCAGCAGCCCCGGACAGGTTCTCTACAATGAGCAGTTCTTC. Its protein is CASSPGQVLYNEQFF.

This rearrangement joins TRBV25-1 to TRBJ2-7; D is unclear. V dropped 1 base and J dropped 1 base, with 5 bases sitting between them. Germline lookup yields CDR1 MGHDK and CDR2 SYGVNS. The CDR3 runs to 13 residues. Written as DNA, the CDR3 is TGTGCCAGCAGTGAATGGCAGTCCTACGAGCAGTACTTC. Protein sequence: CASSEWQSYEQYF.

This chain uses TRBV6-1 with TRBJ1-5, with D possibly TRBD1 on 5 matching bases. The V gene's germline CDR1 is MNHNS and CDR2 SASEGT. V was shortened by 0 bases and J by 5 bases, with 11 bases between the two germline ends. This CDR3 comprises 15 residues. CDR3 DNA: TGTGCCAGCAGTGAAGCCGGGGGGTGGGATCAGCCCCAGCATTTT. This gives the protein CASSEAGGWDQPQHF.

The gene calls are TRBV18 and TRBJ2-3; 14 nucleotides align to TRBD2. Looked up from germline, CDR1 is KGHSH and CDR2 is LQKENI. V was clipped by 4 bases and J by 2 bases; unmatched bases: 2. The CDR3 runs 16 residues. The DNA for the CDR3 is TGTGCCAGCTCACGGGGACTAGCGGGGGCCACAGATACGCAGTATTTT. Translating gives CASSRGLAGATDTQYF.

V and J are TRBV18 and TRBJ2-5; 7 bases fit TRBD2. The CDR3 is made up of 15 amino acids. Germline values: CDR1 KGHSH, CDR2 LQKENI. The V segment lost 3 bases and the J segment 2 bases; nucleotides outside the gene matches: 6. The CDR3 reads CASSPIAGRQETQYF. The CDR3 region has the DNA TGTGCCAGCTCACCGATAGCGGGCCGACAAGAGACCCAGTACTTC.

The CDR3: CASSSPGQSSGNTIYF. The CDR3, as DNA: TGTGCCAGCTCATCTCCGGGACAGAGCTCTGGAAACACCATATATTTT. This chain uses TRBV18 with TRBJ1-3; 7 nucleotides line up with TRBD1. This CDR3 has 16 residues. Germline CDR1 KGHSH, CDR2 LQKENI. Trimming cost V 5 bases and J 0 bases; bases outside gene matches: 7.

V usage is TRBV5-1 and J usage is TRBJ2-6, with TRBD1 matching over 9 bases. After removal of 2 bases from V and 0 bases from J, the junction contained 3 bases not matched to a gene. Germline CDR1 is SGHRS and CDR2 is YFSETQ. This CDR3 is built from 17 residues. CDR3 sequence: CASSLQGAPSGANVLTF. As DNA, the CDR3 is TGCGCCAGCAGCTTACAGGGGGCTCCCTCTGGGGCCAACGTCCTGACTTTC.

V gene TRBV7-8 combines with J gene TRBJ2-1, with D maybe TRBD1 (7 bases). Looked up from germline, CDR1 is SGHVS and CDR2 is FQNEAQ. Trimming shortened V by 2 bases and J by 2 bases, and 13 bases separated the two germline ends. The CDR3 is 16 amino acids. CDR3 in amino acids: CASSLRERGPYNEQFF. The CDR3 DNA is TGTGCCAGCAGCTTACGGGAGAGGGGGCCCTACAATGAGCAGTTCTTC.

The chain has TRBV7-9 and TRBJ1-2; 7 bases line up with TRBD1. V was pared by 4 bases and J by 0 bases, with 14 bases of the junction left unmatched. Germline V gene data show CDR1 as SEHNR and CDR2 as FQNEAQ (reference sequence). CDR3 length equals 18 residues. The CDR3 here is CASSSRFLAGGANYGYTF. Written as DNA, the CDR3 is TGTGCCAGCAGCTCCCGGTTTTTGGCAGGGGGAGCTAACTATGGCTACACCTTC.

This chain links TRBV7-2 with TRBJ2-5; weak D call: TRBD2 (7 bases). The CDR3 is 15 residues long. V gave up 4 bases and J gave up 1 base, with 13 bases separating them. Per germline, CDR1 SGHTA and CDR2 FQGNSA. This CDR3 is CASSSRAGAQETQYF. In DNA, the CDR3 is TGTGCCAGCAGCTCTAGGGCGGGGGCCCAAGAGACCCAGTACTTC. The full variable domain, its missing parts supplied by reference TRBV7-2 and TRBJ2-5, is GAGVSQSPSNKVTEKGKDVELRCDPISGHTALYWYRQSLGQGLEFLIYFQGNSAPDKSGLPSDRFSAERTGGSVSTLTIQRTQQEDSAVYLCASSSRAGAQETQYFGPGTRLLVL.

The gene calls are TRBV5-1 and TRBJ2-1, with D perhaps matching TRBD2 (5 bases). Germline-derived CDR1 and CDR2 are SGHRS and YFSETQ. This CDR3 comprises 12 residues. V was pared by 7 bases and J by 6 bases, with 11 bases between. CDR3: CASRAEGNEQFF. Here the CDR3 DNA reads TGCGCCAGCCGAGCCGAGGGCAATGAGCAGTTCTTC.

V is TRBV19 and J is TRBJ2-3; 12 bases map to TRBD1. This CDR3 has 17 residues. Unmatched junction bases numbered 8, after V lost 3 bases and J lost 4 bases. Germline-derived CDR1 and CDR2 are LNHDA and SQIVND (reference sequence). CDR3 sequence reads: CASSIKAGTGGSDTQYF. In nucleotides, the CDR3 is TGTGCCAGTAGTATTAAGGCCGGGACAGGGGGCTCAGATACGCAGTATTTT.

This chain uses TRBV29-1 with TRBJ1-5; perhaps TRBD1 as D (5 bases). V lost 4 bases to trimming and J lost 3 bases, with 13 bases between them. The CDR3 has 14 amino acids. From germline, CDR1 is SQVTM and CDR2 ANQGSEA. The CDR3 sequence: CSVGGSGNNQPQHF. The CDR3 DNA reads TGCAGCGTTGGGGGGAGCGGGAACAATCAGCCCCAGCATTTT.

V and J are TRBV4-3 and TRBJ2-1, with 7 bases aligning to TRBD2. CDR1 is LGHNA and CDR2 is YSLEER in the germline V gene. J lost 3 bases, V lost 0 bases, and 2 bases had no gene match. This CDR3 spans 15 amino acids. The CDR3 DNA reads TGCGCCAGCAGCCAAGACGGGGGGTTCTACAATGAGCAGTTCTTC. Amino acids: CASSQDGGFYNEQFF.

This sequence joins TRBV5-1 and TRBJ1-1; D gene ambiguous. V lost 1 base to trimming and J lost 0 bases, with 7 bases between them. Germline V lookup: CDR1 SGHRS, CDR2 YFSETQ. The CDR3 is made up of 14 amino acids. The CDR3 loop reads CASSLRQMNTEAFF. The CDR3 DNA is TGCGCCAGCAGCTTGCGTCAGATGAACACTGAAGCTTTCTTT.

The DNA for the CDR3 is TGTGCCAGCTCATCGACAGGGGATACGCAGTATTTT. Residues: CASSSTGDTQYF. The chain recombines TRBV18 with TRBJ2-3, with 7 nucleotides matching TRBD1. Germline V gene data show CDR1 as KGHSH and CDR2 as LQKENI. This CDR3 contains 12 residues. V lost 5 bases and J lost 6; bases outside the gene matches: 2.

The genes are TRBV7-7 and TRBJ2-7, with 8 bases lining up with TRBD1. The CDR3 has 14 amino acids. Germline V CDR1 and CDR2: SSHAT, FNYEAQ (reference sequence). The trim removed 1 base at V and 4 bases at J, leaving 3 bases unmatched. The CDR3 sequence is CASSLGQGAYEQYF. The DNA of the CDR3 is TGTGCCAGCAGCTTAGGGCAGGGGGCATACGAGCAGTACTTC.

This chain connects TRBV7-6 to TRBJ1-5; D is uncertain. The length of the CDR3 is 15 residues. The V gene's germline CDR1 is SGHVS and CDR2 FNYEAQ. The germline V and J ends were trimmed by 5 bases and 0 bases, with 11 bases remaining between them. This chain's CDR3 is CASSASSSSNQPQHF. The CDR3 nucleotides read TGTGCCAGCAGCGCCTCTAGTAGTAGCAATCAGCCCCAGCATTTT.

In the case of this clone: The same CDR3 arises from other DNA sequences in this sample as well. The chain employs TRBV9 and TRBJ2-1; D unresolved. Trimming cost V 0 bases and J 7 bases, with 5 bases left between them. Germline V gene data show CDR1 as SGDLS and CDR2 as YYNGEE. The length of the CDR3 is 12 residues. The CDR3 DNA reads TGTGCCAGCAGCGTAGAATCTAATGAGCAGTTCTTC. Translated: CASSVESNEQFF.

The chain couples TRBV28 to TRBJ1-1, with 10 bases fitting TRBD1. Germline lookup yields CDR1 MDHEN and CDR2 SYDVKM. With V trimmed by 5 bases and J by 0 bases, 6 bases remained unmatched. The CDR3 is 16 amino acids. CDR3 nucleotide sequence: TGTGCCAGCAGTGGTGACAGGGGGCGATTGAACACTGAAGCTTTCTTT. Amino acids: CASSGDRGRLNTEAFF.

The chain uses TRBV6-5 and TRBJ1-1; a weak D match, TRBD1 (6 bases). CDR3 length: 15 amino acids. Deletions cut 0 bases from V and 4 bases from J, with 12 bases between. Looked up from germline, CDR1 is MNHEY and CDR2 is SVGAGI. The CDR3 bases are TGTGCCAGCAGTTACTCGCGAAGAGGGGGCACTGAAGCTTTCTTT. This gives the protein CASSYSRRGGTEAFF.

The J gene is TRBJ1-4, the V gene TRBV4-1; D remains unclear. V was cut by 1 base and J by 2 bases, with 8 bases left in between. Germline lookup yields CDR1 MGHRA and CDR2 YSYEKL. This CDR3 comprises 15 residues. In nucleotides, the CDR3 is TGCGCCAGCAGCCAAGGGTGGCCGACTAATGAAAAACTGTTTTTT. Translation: CASSQGWPTNEKLFF.

This CDR3 is CASSASRNQKTQYF. CDR3 bases: TGTGCCAGCAGCGCCTCTAGGAATCAAAAGACCCAGTACTTC. The chain combines TRBV7-2 with TRBJ2-5; D is ambiguous. This CDR3 contains 14 residues. Germline V gene data show CDR1 as SGHTA and CDR2 as FQGNSA. V gave up 5 bases and J gave up 6 bases, with 16 bases separating them.